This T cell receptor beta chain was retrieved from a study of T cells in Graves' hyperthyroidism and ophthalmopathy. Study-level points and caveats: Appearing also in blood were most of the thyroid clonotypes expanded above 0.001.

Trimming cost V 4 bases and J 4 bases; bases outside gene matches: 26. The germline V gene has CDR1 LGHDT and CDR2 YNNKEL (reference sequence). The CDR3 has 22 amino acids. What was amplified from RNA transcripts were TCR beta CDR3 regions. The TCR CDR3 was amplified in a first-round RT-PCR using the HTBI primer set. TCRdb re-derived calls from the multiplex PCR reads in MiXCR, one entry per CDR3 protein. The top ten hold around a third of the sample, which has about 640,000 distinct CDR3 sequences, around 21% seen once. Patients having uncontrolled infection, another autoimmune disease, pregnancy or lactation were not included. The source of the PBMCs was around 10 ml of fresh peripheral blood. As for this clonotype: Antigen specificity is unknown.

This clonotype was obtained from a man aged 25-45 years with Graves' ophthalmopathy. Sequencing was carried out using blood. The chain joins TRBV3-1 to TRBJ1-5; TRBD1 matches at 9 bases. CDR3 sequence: CASSPPPPGQGIVPSRNQPQHF. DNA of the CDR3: TGTGCCAGCAGCCCCCCGCCGCCGGGACAGGGCATCGTCCCATCAAGAAATCAGCCCCAGCATTTT.